In its sample, the clone carrying this TCR beta chain was seen a few times. The antigen remains unidentified. This entry is derived from a study of post-analysis software for immune sequencing data. As for the study in general: Clinical courses comprised relapsing-remitting, secondary progressive and progressive-relapsing multiple sclerosis.

Findings and limits, study-wide: Five or six TRBV segments were significantly more frequent in patients than in controls. TRBV5-6, TRBV5-1 and TRBV20-1 were among these segments.

The CDR3 sequence is 13 residues long. Germline CDR1 is DFQATT and CDR2 is SNEGSKA (reference sequence). V shed 6 bases and J 5 bases; nucleotides not matched to a gene: 9. TCR beta cDNA libraries had unique molecular identifiers. TCRdb reprocessed the PCR reads with MiXCR, giving one entry per CDR3 protein. The table shows 350,000 to 500,000 distinct CDR3 sequences, with less than 40% occurring only once. The sequence came from a girl aged 2-10 years with multiple sclerosis. The chain has TRBV20-1 and TRBJ2-7, with 8 bases aligning to TRBD2. The sequenced material came from blood. The CDR3: CSAGRGVGNEQYF. DNA for the CDR3: TGCAGTGCCGGGCGGGGGGTAGGCAACGAGCAGTACTTC.